This entry concerns a single T cell receptor beta chain. This clonotype was detected ten times or more. The specificity of this receptor is unknown. Base qualities are not at hand, and no much larger clone is one base apart. TCR beta repertoires were profiled from peripheral blood of under 15 young patients with multiple sclerosis to demonstrate the VDJtools post-analysis software. The multiple sclerosis patients were children and adolescents between roughly 6 and 17 years of age. The library was prepared using PCR. Instrument used: Illumina HiSeq 2500. Unique molecular identifiers were incorporated into TCR beta cDNA libraries to reduce PCR and sequencing biases. Every 1 to 10 million input T cells yielded 500,000 or so cDNA molecules, meaning each molecule approximated one T cell. The patient libraries were prepared and sequenced using the same protocol as the earlier healthy control dataset. Samples belonging to the same batch were prepared together, multiplexed and sequenced on a shared HiSeq lane. The authors' pipeline ran thus. MIGEC was used to process the raw barcoded reads, and molecular identifier groups with only a single read were discarded before consensus assembly and CDR3 extraction. VDJtools was used for post-analysis of the clonotype tables, and diversity was normalized by down-sampling every dataset to the size of the smallest sample. In repertoire overlap clustering, CDR3 amino acid sequences, but not nucleotide sequences, were matched to correct batch-related cross-sample contamination. Using fastp at Q25 and MiXCR, TCRdb reprocessed the public reads and kept productive beta chains. All rows with the same CDR3 protein become a single entry with the most common DNA and genes. The authors' filters were not applied to this entry. Here the sample has 170,000 or so distinct CDR3 sequences; 30% occur a single time. The ten largest account for more than 1.3% of the sample.

The data originate from a study of post-analysis software for immune sequencing data (dated by TCRdb to about 2015). Regarding the research as a whole: Recorded disease courses included relapsing-remitting, secondary progressive and progressive-relapsing multiple sclerosis, with some patients lacking subtype annotation. The multiple sclerosis patient repertoires were compared with around ten previously published healthy control repertoires from donors aged about 6 to 26 years. A subset of samples was prepared in parallel using single-end sample barcoding, then pooled and co-amplified after Illumina adapter ligation. The paper's findings and limits, for the study overall: Significantly lower normalized Chao1 diversity was found in multiple sclerosis patients than in controls, suggesting substantial peripheral T-cell clonal expansion. Direct clustering with F measure revealed strong co-clustering of samples prepared in the same batch, which led to a batch-effect correction. Roughly 5 TRBV segments, including TRBV5-6, TRBV5-1 and TRBV20-1, were significantly more frequent in patients than controls. The control group was slightly older than the multiple sclerosis patient group.

The CDR3 covers 14 residues, taking in both the cysteine and the phenylalanine. Only the CDR3 DNA stays, 42 bases, in frame from base 1. The germline V gene specifies ENHRY as CDR1 and SYGVKD as CDR2. V loses 11 bases, J loses 1 base, and the germline ends lie 17 bases apart. The receptor was isolated from a girl aged 10-17 years with multiple sclerosis. Sequencing was carried out using blood. This receptor chain uses TRBV10-3 and TRBJ1-2, with TRBD1 tentatively as D gene (5 bases match). The bases are TGTGCCGCCCAGCGGGGGGGAAGTAACTATGGCTACACCTTC. Translation gives CAAQRGGSNYGYTF.